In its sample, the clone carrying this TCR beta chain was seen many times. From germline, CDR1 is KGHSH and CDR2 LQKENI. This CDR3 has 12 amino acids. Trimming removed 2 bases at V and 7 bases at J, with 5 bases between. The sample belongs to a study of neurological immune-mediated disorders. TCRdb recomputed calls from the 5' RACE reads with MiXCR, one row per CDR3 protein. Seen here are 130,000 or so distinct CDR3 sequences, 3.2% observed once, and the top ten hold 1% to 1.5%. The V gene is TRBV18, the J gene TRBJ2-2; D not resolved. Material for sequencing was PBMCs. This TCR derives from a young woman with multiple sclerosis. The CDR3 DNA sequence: TGTGCCAGCTCACCATTCGGCGGGGAGCTGTTTTTT. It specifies CASSPFGGELFF.